This passage covers 32 T cell receptor beta chains from one sample sequenced in a study of blood T cells in healthy people across ages. With a J-beta primer mix and a sample-barcoded 5' primer, a second PCR ran about 7 to 11 cycles. TCRdb used MiXCR to reprocess the 5' RACE reads, holding one entry per CDR3 protein. This sample has approximately 820,000 distinct CDR3 sequences, with 40% to 50% found just once. Specimen: blood. These receptors were obtained from a man in his 60s in good health.

The chain combines TRBV18 with TRBJ2-1; D might be TRBD2 (7 bases). The ends were cut back, 8 bases at V and 0 bases at J, with 17 bases in the middle. The CDR3 has 16 residues. Germline loops: CDR1 KGHSH, CDR2 LQKENI. CDR3 coding DNA: TGTGCCAGCAGCCCCCGGAGGGGGGGCTCCTACAATGAGCAGTTCTTC. It codes for CASSPRRGGSYNEQFF.

V usage is TRBV20-1 and J usage is TRBJ1-6; a possible D gene is TRBD1 (6 bases). CDR1 and CDR2 (germline): DFQATT, SNEGSKA (reference sequence). V lost 3 bases to trimming and J lost 7 bases, with 10 bases between them. The CDR3 is made up of 13 amino acids. The CDR3 reads CSASKTGNSPLHF. CDR3 coding DNA: TGCAGTGCTAGTAAGACAGGCAATTCACCCCTCCACTTT.

This clonotype appeared a few times. V usage is TRBV5-1 and J usage is TRBJ2-5; TRBD1 matches 9 bases. This CDR3 is built from 15 residues. The J segment lost 5 bases and the V segment lost 4 bases, leaving 9 bases of the junction unmatched. Germline CDR1 is SGHRS and CDR2 is YFSETQ. CDR3 coding DNA: TGCGCCAGCAGCGTAACAGGGGGCCCCGAGGAGACCCAGTACTTC. Amino acids: CASSVTGGPEETQYF.

V is TRBV7-2 and J is TRBJ2-7; 9 bases are shared with TRBD1. Unmatched junction bases numbered 7, after V lost 1 base and J lost 0 bases. CDR3 length: 17 residues. Germline V gene sequence: CDR1 SGHTA, CDR2 FQGNSA. CDR3 DNA sequence: TGTGCCAGCAGCTTAGTCCCGGGACAGGGAGGCTCCTACGAGCAGTACTTC. Its protein is CASSLVPGQGGSYEQYF.

The chain joins TRBV7-9 to TRBJ2-5; TRBD2 aligns across 11 bases. The CDR3 length is 18 residues. Germline V lookup: CDR1 SEHNR, CDR2 FQNEAQ (reference sequence). V trimming: 7 bases; J trimming: 4 bases; junction bases outside the gene matches: 17. The CDR3 region has the DNA TGTGCCAGCAACTCCTACCCGACTAGCGGGGTGGTCGGAGAGACCCAGTACTTC. Translation: CASNSYPTSGVVGETQYF.

The CDR3 here is CASSYSARGGLETQYF. CDR3 bases: TGTGCCAGCAGTTACTCTGCCAGGGGGGGGTTGGAGACCCAGTACTTC. V gene TRBV6-5 combines with J gene TRBJ2-5; D might be TRBD1 or TRBD2, each matching 7 bases. Germline lookup yields CDR1 MNHEY and CDR2 SVGAGI. The CDR3 length is 16 residues. Trimming left V 0 bases short and J 5 bases short, with 16 bases between.

V gene TRBV30 combines with J gene TRBJ2-5; D is perhaps TRBD1 (5 bases). In germline, CDR1 is GTSNPN, CDR2 SVGIG (reference sequence). V was pared by 5 bases and J by 4 bases, with 17 bases between. The CDR3 consists of 14 residues. CDR3 nucleotides: TGTGCCTGGGGGTCCGAGGTCAGGGTAGAGACCCAGTACTTC. It yields the protein CAWGSEVRVETQYF. The full variable domain, completed using reference TRBV30 and TRBJ2-5, is SQTIHQWPATLVQPVGSPLSLECTVEGTSNPNLYWYRQAAGRGLQLLFYSVGIGQISSEVPQNLSASRPQDRQFILSSKKLLLSDSGFYLCAWGSEVRVETQYFGPGTRLLVL.

The sample holds a few counts of this clonotype. The chain employs TRBV12-3 or TRBV12-4 and TRBJ2-2; D gene ambiguous. CDR3 length equals 13 residues. V lost 2 bases to trimming and J lost 9 bases, with 10 bases between them. The CDR3 is CASSLSSGRELFF. Written as DNA, the CDR3 is TGTGCCAGCAGTTTAAGTAGTGGCCGGGAGCTGTTTTTT.

The chain recombines TRBV20-1 with TRBJ2-7, with a possible D match to TRBD1 (5 bases). CDR1 is DFQATT, CDR2 SNEGSKA, per germline (reference sequence). The germline V and J ends were trimmed by 6 bases and 2 bases, with 14 bases remaining between them. This CDR3 comprises 13 residues. The CDR3 DNA follows: TGCAGTGCAAGCAGGGTAGATCCCTACGAGCAGTACTTC. Translating it yields CSASRVDPYEQYF.

The V gene is TRBV20-1, the J gene TRBJ2-1; 9 positions match TRBD2. Germline CDR1 is DFQATT and CDR2 is SNEGSKA (reference sequence). V gave up 6 bases and J gave up 6 bases; unmatched junction bases: 9. The CDR3 spans 14 residues. CDR3 DNA sequence: TGCAGTGCGGAACGGCGGGAGGGCCTCAATGAGCAGTTCTTC. Its translation: CSAERREGLNEQFF.

There are a few counts of this clonotype. V is TRBV20-1 and J is TRBJ2-1; 13 bases map to TRBD2. After removal of 6 bases from V and 1 base from J, the junction contained 6 bases not matched to a gene. CDR1 DFQATT and CDR2 SNEGSKA come from the germline V gene (reference sequence). This CDR3 region has 16 residues. CDR3 protein: CSATLAGGPSYNEQFF. The CDR3 DNA is TGCAGTGCCACACTAGCGGGGGGGCCTTCCTACAATGAGCAGTTCTTC.

The CDR3: CASSEGPGQNNSPLHF. The DNA for the CDR3 is TGTGCCAGCAGCGAGGGCCCGGGACAGAATAATTCACCCCTCCACTTT. The gene calls are TRBV6-5 and TRBJ1-6; 7 nucleotides align to TRBD1. This CDR3 region has 16 residues. CDR1 and CDR2 from the germline V gene are MNHEY and SVGAGI. The trim removed 6 bases at V and 5 bases at J, leaving 10 bases unmatched.

The rearrangement joins TRBV6-1 to TRBJ2-5, with D possibly matching TRBD1 (5 bases). CDR1 MNHNS and CDR2 SASEGT come from the germline V gene. This CDR3 has 14 amino acids. Trimming shortened V by 2 bases and J by 5 bases, and 12 bases separated the two germline ends. CDR3: CASSEILNRETQYF. The DNA for the CDR3 is TGTGCCAGCAGTGAAATTCTTAACAGGGAGACCCAGTACTTC.

This clonotype was seen a few times. This sequence joins TRBV7-2 and TRBJ2-3; 9 bases are shared with TRBD1. CDR3 length: 16 amino acids. Germline V gene lookup returns CDR1 SGHTA and CDR2 FQGNSA. Unmatched junction bases numbered 4, after V lost 3 bases and J lost 0 bases. The CDR3: CASSFSGTGSTDTQYF. The CDR3 DNA reads as TGTGCCAGCAGCTTTTCCGGGACAGGGAGCACAGATACGCAGTATTTT.

This clonotype was found a few times. The J gene is TRBJ1-2, the V gene TRBV9; tentative D call: TRBD1 (5 bases). Germline V gives CDR1 SGDLS, CDR2 YYNGEE. V was shortened by 3 bases and J by 4 bases, with 13 bases between the two germline ends. This CDR3 is 14 amino acids long. CDR3: CASSAGGGAYGYTF. In nucleotides, the CDR3 is TGTGCCAGCAGCGCAGGCGGCGGGGCCTATGGCTACACCTTC.

This clonotype appeared a single time. The chain recombines TRBV7-2 with TRBJ1-5; weak D call: TRBD1 (5 bases). This CDR3 is built from 16 residues. In germline, CDR1 is SGHTA, CDR2 FQGNSA. V was clipped by 0 bases and J by 7 bases, with 16 bases between them. The CDR3 here is CASSLARQGPYQPQHF. CDR3 nucleotides: TGTGCCAGCAGCTTAGCTAGGCAGGGTCCCTACCAGCCCCAGCATTTT.

This clonotype was found a few times. The chain employs TRBV12-3 or TRBV12-4 and TRBJ2-7; no clear D gene. The CDR3 length is 12 residues. The germline V and J ends were trimmed by 3 bases and 2 bases, with 5 bases remaining between them. Here the CDR3 reads CASSFAPYEQYF. The CDR3 coding sequence is TGTGCCAGCAGTTTTGCCCCCTACGAGCAGTACTTC.

This clonotype was detected only once. The chain uses TRBV20-1 and TRBJ2-1, with D perhaps TRBD1 or TRBD2 (6 bases each). Germline V gene lookup returns CDR1 DFQATT and CDR2 SNEGSKA (reference sequence). The V end was cut by 6 bases, the J end by 13 bases, with 25 bases between. The CDR3 spans 14 residues. This chain's CDR3 is CSASLGGRGETQFF. CDR3 coding DNA: TGCAGTGCATCTCTCGGGGGAAGGGGGGAGACCCAGTTCTTC.

The chain has TRBV19 and TRBJ2-7, with 7 positions matching TRBD1. The DNA end is a closer match to TRBJ2-5, so the J assignment may be wrong. Germline lookup yields CDR1 LNHDA and CDR2 SQIVND (reference sequence). This CDR3 region has 14 residues. CDR3 coding DNA: TGTGCCAGTAGTGGAACAGGGGCTGGGGAGACCCAGTACTTC. It specifies CASSGTGAGETQYF.

The table lists this clonotype with a few counts. J is TRBJ1-5 and V is TRBV6-2 or TRBV6-3; no clear D gene. Trimming stripped 6 bases from V and 3 bases from J, with 15 bases between. The CDR3 is 15 residues long. Germline values: CDR1 MNHEY, CDR2 SVGEGT. Here the CDR3 reads CASSPRPSLNQPQHF. CDR3 bases: TGTGCCAGCAGCCCGAGACCGAGCCTCAATCAGCCCCAGCATTTT.

This clonotype was seen a handful of times. The gene calls are TRBV11-1 and TRBJ2-1, with 7 bases that match TRBD2. This CDR3 spans 15 amino acids. CDR1 SGHAT and CDR2 FQDESV come from the germline V gene (reference sequence). V trimming: 4 bases; J trimming: 11 bases; junction bases outside the gene matches: 14. CDR3 sequence reads: CASSYRSGDRAKQFF. In DNA form, the CDR3 reads TGTGCCAGCAGCTACCGAAGCGGGGACCGGGCGAAGCAGTTCTTC.

Only a few counts were recorded for this clonotype. V and J are TRBV4-1 and TRBJ1-2; 8 bases map to TRBD1. This CDR3 has 15 amino acids. Unmatched junction bases numbered 10, after V lost 2 bases and J lost 8 bases. In germline, CDR1 is MGHRA, CDR2 YSYEKL. CDR3 nucleotide sequence: TGCGCCAGCAGCCAACCCGGACAGGGACAGGAAGGCTACACCTTC. Protein product: CASSQPGQGQEGYTF.

This clonotype came up many times. The rearrangement links TRBV20-1 to TRBJ2-6, with D possibly TRBD1 on 5 matching bases. The germline V gene encodes CDR1 DFQATT and CDR2 SNEGSKA (reference sequence). The CDR3 extends over 17 amino acids. The V end lost 5 bases, the J end lost 1 base, and 18 bases lay between the germline ends. CDR3 sequence: CSAFTADRTSGANVLTF. CDR3 nucleotide sequence: TGCAGTGCTTTCACCGCAGACAGAACTTCTGGGGCCAACGTCCTGACTTTC.

DNA of the CDR3: TGTGCCACCAGTACGTTCACAGATACGCAGTATTTT. This sequence encodes CATSTFTDTQYF. This chain connects TRBV24-1 to TRBJ2-3, with unresolved D. Per the germline V gene, CDR1 is KGHDR and CDR2 is SFDVKD. The length of the CDR3 is 12 residues. V lost 6 bases, J lost 2 bases, and 5 bases lay in between.

The V gene is TRBV29-1, the J gene TRBJ2-3, with D perhaps TRBD2 (6 bases). The CDR3 consists of 16 residues. Germline CDR1 and CDR2: SQVTM and ANQGSEA. The germline V and J ends were trimmed by 6 bases and 0 bases, with 19 bases remaining between them. Here the CDR3 DNA reads TGCAGCGTCGCGGGGAGAACCGACTCTAGCACAGATACGCAGTATTTT. Its protein is CSVAGRTDSSTDTQYF.

This clonotype occurred a few times. This chain uses TRBV4-1 with TRBJ2-5; 8 bases align to TRBD1. Gene TRBJ2-7 matches the end of the DNA better, so the J call may be wrong. The CDR3 has 15 amino acids. CDR1 MGHRA and CDR2 YSYEKL come from the germline V gene. DNA of the CDR3: TGCGCCAGCAGCCAGCCGGACAGGGCGCATGACGAGCAGTACTTC. Residues: CASSQPDRAHDEQYF.

The CDR3 region has the DNA TGTGCCAGCAGTAAAACTAGGGTAACCGGGGAGCTGTTTTTT. Protein: CASSKTRVTGELFF. This chain links TRBV12-3 or TRBV12-4 with TRBJ2-2; D perhaps matches TRBD2 (5 bases). Trimming stripped 5 bases from V and 5 bases from J, with 12 bases between. This CDR3 is built from 14 residues.

Concerning this clonotype: Mismatch with germline at one junction end may stem from a read error. V gene TRBV4-3 combines with J gene TRBJ2-3, with unresolved D. From germline, CDR1 is LGHNA and CDR2 YSLEER. The CDR3 is made up of 17 amino acids. In DNA form, the CDR3 reads TGCGCCAGCAACCAAGATCCCGGACCCGGCAGGTCAGATACGCAGTATTTT. Translation gives CASNQDPGPGRSDTQYF.

This chain joins TRBV6-6 and TRBJ2-7; 8 nucleotides line up with TRBD1. Germline V lookup: CDR1 MNHNY, CDR2 SVGAGI (reference sequence). This CDR3 is built from 14 residues. The junction had 7 bases not matched to a gene; V was cut back by 7 bases and J by 2 bases. CDR3 sequence: CASNNDRGTYEQYF. CDR3 DNA: TGTGCCAGCAACAACGACAGGGGAACCTACGAGCAGTACTTC.

This clonotype was seen a few times. The V call is TRBV6-1, the J call TRBJ2-7; TRBD2 aligns across 7 bases. V was clipped by 7 bases and J by 1 base; unmatched bases: 10. The germline V gene has CDR1 MNHNS and CDR2 SASEGT. The CDR3 extends over 15 amino acids. CDR3 sequence: CASTAGDGYSYEQYF. DNA of the CDR3: TGTGCCAGCACCGCGGGGGACGGGTATTCCTACGAGCAGTACTTC.

The sample holds a few counts of this clonotype. The chain carries TRBV20-1 and TRBJ2-5, with 7 positions matching TRBD1. The J call is uncertain, as TRBJ2-7 better fits the DNA end. Germline V gene lookup returns CDR1 DFQATT and CDR2 SNEGSKA (reference sequence). The CDR3 sequence is 14 residues long. CDR3 amino acids: CSAQDRLGLYEQYF. The DNA of the CDR3 is TGCAGTGCTCAGGACAGGTTAGGCCTCTACGAGCAGTACTTC.

The chain links TRBV20-1 to TRBJ2-7, with D possibly matching TRBD1 (6 bases). Per the germline V gene, CDR1 is DFQATT and CDR2 is SNEGSKA (reference sequence). The CDR3 length is 13 residues. V lost 1 base to trimming and J lost 5 bases, with 12 bases between them. The CDR3 nucleotides are TGCAGTGCTAGAGTAGGACAGACGAACGAGCAGTACTTC. It translates to CSARVGQTNEQYF.